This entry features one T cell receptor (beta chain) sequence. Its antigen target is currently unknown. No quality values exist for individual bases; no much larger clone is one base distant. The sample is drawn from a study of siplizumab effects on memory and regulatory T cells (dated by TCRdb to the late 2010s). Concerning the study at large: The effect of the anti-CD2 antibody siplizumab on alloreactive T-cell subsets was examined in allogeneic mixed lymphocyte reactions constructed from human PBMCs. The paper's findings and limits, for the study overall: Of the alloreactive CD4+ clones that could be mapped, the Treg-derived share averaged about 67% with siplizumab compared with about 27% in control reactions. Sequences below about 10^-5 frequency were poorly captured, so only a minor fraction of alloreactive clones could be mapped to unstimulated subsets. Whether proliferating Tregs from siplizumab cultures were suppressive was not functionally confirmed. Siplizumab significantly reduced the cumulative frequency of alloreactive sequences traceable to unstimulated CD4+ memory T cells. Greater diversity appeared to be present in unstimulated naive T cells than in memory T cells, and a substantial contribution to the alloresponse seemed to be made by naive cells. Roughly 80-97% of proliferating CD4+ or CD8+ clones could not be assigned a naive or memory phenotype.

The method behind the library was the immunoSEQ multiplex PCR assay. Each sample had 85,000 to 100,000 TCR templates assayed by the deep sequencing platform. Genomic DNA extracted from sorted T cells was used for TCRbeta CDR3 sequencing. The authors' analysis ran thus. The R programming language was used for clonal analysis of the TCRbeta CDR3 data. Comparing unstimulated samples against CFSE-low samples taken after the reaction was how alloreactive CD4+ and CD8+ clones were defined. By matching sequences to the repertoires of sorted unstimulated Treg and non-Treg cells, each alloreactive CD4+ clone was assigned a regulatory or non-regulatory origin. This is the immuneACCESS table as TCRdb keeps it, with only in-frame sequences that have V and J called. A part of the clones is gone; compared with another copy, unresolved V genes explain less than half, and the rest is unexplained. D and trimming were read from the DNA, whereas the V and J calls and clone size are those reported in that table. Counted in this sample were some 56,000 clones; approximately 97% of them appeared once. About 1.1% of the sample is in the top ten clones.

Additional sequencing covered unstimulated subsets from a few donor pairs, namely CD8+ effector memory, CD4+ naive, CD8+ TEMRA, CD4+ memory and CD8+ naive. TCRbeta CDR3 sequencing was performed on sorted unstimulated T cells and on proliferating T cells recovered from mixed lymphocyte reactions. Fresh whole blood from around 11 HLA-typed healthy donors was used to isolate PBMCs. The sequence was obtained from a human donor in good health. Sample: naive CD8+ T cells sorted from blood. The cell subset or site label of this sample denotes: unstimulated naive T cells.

The nucleotide sequence is given as TGTGCCAGCAGCTTCACCAACTTATGGGAGCAGTTCTTC. It is translated as CASSFTNLWEQFF. The V gene is TRBV11-1 and the J gene is TRBJ2-1; no D gene can be assigned with confidence. The CDR3 covers 13 residues, taking in both the cysteine and the phenylalanine. The sequence is cut down to CDR3 DNA, 39 bases in frame from base 1. V is shortened by 3 bases, J by 10 bases, and the region joining them spans 13 bases. The germline V gene encodes CDR1 SGHAT and CDR2 FQDESV (reference sequence).